This T cell receptor beta chain was identified in a study of shared clonotypes between healthy human individuals. Study-level background: Donors had three CD4 naive, three CD4 memory, two CD8 naive and one CD8 memory plate apiece.

TCRdb's table, derived via immunoSEQ multiplex PCR, lists solely in-frame clones and lacks some. The repertoire has about 1.5 million clones, around 98% of them found once; the top ten carry 0.4% to 0.45%. Whole-study findings and limits: Tissues were not sampled, only blood, and their repertoires likely differ.

Regarding this clone: The antigen is not known.

This CDR3 spans 13 amino acids. Germline V lookup: CDR1 KGHSH, CDR2 LQKENI. Trimming removed 4 bases from V and 5 bases from J, with 11 bases in between. This clonotype originated in a man aged 30-40 years in good health. Material: naive CD4+ T cells sorted from blood. Subset reported: CD45RA+ positively selected. The chain links TRBV18 to TRBJ2-5; tentatively, D is TRBD2 (6 bases). The CDR3 DNA reads TGTGCCAGCTCACGGGGGGTCGGGGAGACCCAGTACTTC. This encodes CASSRGVGETQYF. The full variable domain, with the rest looked up from reference TRBV18 and TRBJ2-5, is NAGVMQNPRHLVRRRGQEARLRCSPMKGHSHVYWYRQLPEEGLKFMVYLQKENIIDESGMPKERFSAEFPKEGPSILRIQQVVRGDSAAYFCASSRGVGETQYFGPGTRLLVL.